This TCR beta chain was found in a study of T cell responses to AZD1222 COVID-19 vaccine. Comment on this clone: Its target is not known.

Study results and limitations: The breadth and depth of Spike-specific TCRs increased once two AZD1222 doses had been given. A reported finding is that nearly half of spike-specific TCRs target unmutated variant regions.

The table came from immunoSEQ multiplex PCR; TCRdb's copy has only in-frame clones and leaves some out. The profile covers about 83,000 clones, with roughly 88% appearing a single time and approximately 4.5% taken by the ten largest. The CDR3 runs 16 residues. V was pared by 6 bases and J by 3 bases, with 18 bases between. In germline, CDR1 is LNHDA, CDR2 SQIVND (reference sequence). The TCR was taken from an adult in good health. The sample in question was peripheral blood, obtained on day 0 of MenACWY control vaccination. The rearrangement links TRBV19 to TRBJ1-5; D may be TRBD1 (5 bases). CDR3 bases: TGTGCCAGTAGCCTTACCCCCGGGACGGCCAATCAGCCCCAGCATTTT. Translated: CASSLTPGTANQPQHF.